Below are 17 T cell receptor beta chains sequenced from a single sample in a study of blood T cell repertoires in COVID-19 (dated by TCRdb to 2020 to 2021). The library relied on the immunoSEQ multiplex PCR assay. Held by TCRdb, this immuneACCESS table contains in-frame sequences only and omits some clones. Under half of the omission traces to an unresolved V gene where checked; the cause of the rest is unknown. Counted in this sample were some 120,000 clones; approximately 90% of them appeared once. Under 2% of the sample comes from the top ten. The sequenced sample was peripheral blood. These receptors all stem from a human donor with active COVID-19. The donor label of this sample is uncertain.

This clone appeared once. This chain connects TRBV4-3 to TRBJ1-3, with 7 positions matching TRBD1. Trimming at V came to 0 bases and at J to 0 bases, leaving 5 bases not matched to a gene. The CDR3 spans 17 residues. CDR1 is LGHNA and CDR2 is YSLEER in the germline V gene. CDR3 nucleotides: TGCGCCAGCAGCCAAGAGACAGGGACATACTCTGGAAACACCATATATTTT. Its protein product is CASSQETGTYSGNTIYF.

This chain connects TRBV9 to TRBJ2-7; 8 nucleotides align to TRBD1. V was clipped by 0 bases and J by 10 bases; unmatched bases: 9. The CDR3 is made up of 14 amino acids. The germline V gene has CDR1 SGDLS and CDR2 YYNGEE. CDR3 nucleotide sequence: TGTGCCAGCAGCGTAGCGAGCGGACAGGGCCCCCAGTACTTC. This encodes CASSVASGQGPQYF.

The chain recombines TRBV27 with TRBJ2-7, with TRBD1 as a possible D gene (7 bases). Germline values: CDR1 MNHEY, CDR2 SMNVEV (reference sequence). V lost 6 bases and J 0 bases, leaving 18 bases between the germline ends. This CDR3 region has 16 residues. CDR3 bases: TGTGCCAGCAGCGTAGCGGAGGGACAGCCCTCCTACGAGCAGTACTTC. Its translation: CASSVAEGQPSYEQYF.

The chain carries TRBV6-2 or TRBV6-3 and TRBJ2-7, with 8 bases lining up with TRBD2. Germline CDR1 MNHEY, CDR2 SVGEGT. The ends lost 6 bases at V and 3 bases at J; junction bases unmatched: 19. This CDR3 has 18 amino acids. The DNA of the CDR3 is TGTGCCAGCAGCGGCAGCCCGGGCGGACTAGCCAAACGCTACGAGCAGTACTTC. It translates to CASSGSPGGLAKRYEQYF.

This clone was seen a few times. The chain combines TRBV27 with TRBJ2-2; TRBD2 agrees at 7 bases. Germline trimming cut 6 bases from V and 6 bases from J; bases unmatched to any gene: 13. This CDR3 region has 16 residues. The V gene's germline CDR1 is MNHEY and CDR2 SMNVEV (reference sequence). The CDR3 region has the DNA TGTGCCAGCAGCTTCGACGGGGGGTTGAGTTCCGGGGAGCTGTTTTTT. Its translation: CASSFDGGLSSGELFF.

The rearrangement joins TRBV28 to TRBJ1-1; 7 positions match TRBD1. The CDR3 length is 13 residues. The trim removed 6 bases at V and 5 bases at J, leaving 6 bases unmatched. The germline V gene has CDR1 MDHEN and CDR2 SYDVKM. The CDR3 loop reads CASREGAGTEAFF. CDR3 DNA: TGTGCCAGCAGAGAGGGGGCCGGTACTGAAGCTTTCTTT.

The gene calls are TRBV27 and TRBJ2-7, with TRBD1 matching 9 bases. The CDR3 sequence is 14 residues long. CDR1 MNHEY and CDR2 SMNVEV come from the germline V gene (reference sequence). V was pared by 5 bases and J by 1 base, with 3 bases of the junction left unmatched. CDR3 DNA sequence: TGTGCCAGCAGTCAGACAGGGGGATCCTACGAGCAGTACTTC. It yields the protein CASSQTGGSYEQYF.

The chain employs TRBV7-2 and TRBJ2-5, with 7 bases that match TRBD1. The CDR3 is 15 residues long. CDR1 is SGHTA and CDR2 is FQGNSA in the germline V gene. The V and J ends lost 5 bases and 1 base, in that order; junction bases with no gene match: 7. The CDR3 protein is CASSNSGTVQETQYF. As DNA, the CDR3 is TGTGCCAGCAGCAATAGTGGGACAGTCCAAGAGACCCAGTACTTC.

This chain links TRBV4-1 with TRBJ2-7, with 7 positions matching TRBD2. The J segment lost 1 base and the V segment lost 4 bases, leaving 7 bases of the junction unmatched. CDR1 is MGHRA, CDR2 YSYEKL, per germline. The CDR3 contains 15 residues. CDR3 nucleotides: TGCGCCAGCAGCCTAAATCTAGCGGATTCCTACGAGCAGTACTTC. The encoded protein is CASSLNLADSYEQYF.

The rearrangement joins TRBV19 to TRBJ2-1; D possibly corresponds to TRBD2 (6 bases). V gave up 8 bases and J gave up 0 bases, with 17 bases separating them. CDR1 is LNHDA, CDR2 SQIVND, per germline (reference sequence). This CDR3 has 16 amino acids. CDR3 DNA sequence: TGTGCCAGTCGGGCCACAGCGGGCAGCTCCTACAATGAGCAGTTCTTC. This codes for CASRATAGSSYNEQFF. Based on the CDR3 plus reference TRBV19 and TRBJ2-1, the full variable domain is DGGITQSPKYLFRKEGQNVTLSCEQNLNHDAMYWYRQDPGQGLRLIYYSQIVNDFQKGDIAEGYSVSREKKESFPLTVTSAQKNPTAFYLCASRATAGSSYNEQFFGPGTRLTVL.

This chain links TRBV6-2 or TRBV6-3 with TRBJ2-1; D uncertain. This CDR3 comprises 16 residues. The V gene's germline CDR1 is MNHEY and CDR2 SVGEGT. The ends were cut back, 2 bases at V and 5 bases at J, with 16 bases in the middle. The CDR3 DNA is TGTGCCAGCAGTTACCCCATACGGCGCCGGGACAATGAGCAGTTCTTC. Its translation is CASSYPIRRRDNEQFF.

The V gene is TRBV7-2, the J gene TRBJ1-5, with a possible D match to TRBD1 (6 bases). The CDR3 loop spans 14 amino acids. The germline V gene encodes CDR1 SGHTA and CDR2 FQGNSA. V gave up 0 bases and J gave up 7 bases, with 10 bases separating them. CDR3 sequence reads: CASSLAGGGQPQHF. In nucleotides, the CDR3 is TGTGCCAGCAGCTTAGCAGGGGGAGGGCAGCCCCAGCATTTT.

The genes are TRBV4-1 and TRBJ2-1; 9 nucleotides agree with TRBD2. The CDR3 runs to 14 residues. Looked up from germline, CDR1 is MGHRA and CDR2 is YSYEKL. The V and J ends lost 1 base and 7 bases, in that order; junction bases with no gene match: 2. CDR3 protein: CASSQGGGVNEQFF. As DNA, the CDR3 is TGCGCCAGCAGCCAAGGCGGGGGGGTAAATGAGCAGTTCTTC.

This chain joins TRBV28 and TRBJ1-3; D perhaps matches TRBD1 (5 bases). The V gene's germline CDR1 is MDHEN and CDR2 SYDVKM. Trimming cost V 5 bases and J 0 bases, with 8 bases left between them. The CDR3 runs 14 residues. CDR3: CASSVTASGNTIYF. CDR3 DNA sequence: TGTGCCAGCAGTGTGACAGCCTCTGGAAACACCATATATTTT. Using reference TRBV28 and TRBJ1-3 for the parts outside the CDR3, the full variable domain is DVKVTQSSRYLVKRTGEKVFLECVQDMDHENMFWYRQDPGLGLRLIYFSYDVKMKEKGDIPEGYSVSREKKERFSLILESASTNQTSMYLCASSVTASGNTIYFGEGSWLTVV.

This clone was found once. This chain uses TRBV5-6 with TRBJ1-1; D call uncertain. Germline V CDR1 and CDR2: SGHDT, YYEEEE. V was shortened by 4 bases and J by 4 bases, with 14 bases between the two germline ends. The length of the CDR3 is 14 residues. CDR3 residues: CASSRLRGSTEAFF. Here the CDR3 DNA reads TGTGCCAGCAGCCGCCTACGTGGGAGCACTGAAGCTTTCTTT.

This clone was counted once. The chain combines TRBV3-1 (or the pseudogene TRBV3-2) with TRBJ2-7; D unresolved. The CDR3 runs 11 residues. V was cut by 7 bases and J by 4 bases, with 8 bases left in between. CDR1 and CDR2 from the germline V gene are LGHDT and YNNKEL (reference sequence). CDR3 loop: CASMEKYEQYF. DNA for the CDR3: TGTGCCAGCATGGAGAAGTACGAGCAGTACTTC.

The chain couples TRBV10-3 to TRBJ1-2; 7 bases match TRBD1. V lost 10 bases, J lost 8 bases, and 10 bases stayed unmatched. The CDR3 extends over 12 amino acids. Germline values: CDR1 ENHRY, CDR2 SYGVKD. The CDR3 bases are TGTGCCAGCAAACAACAGGGGTACGGCTACACCTTC. It translates to CASKQQGYGYTF.